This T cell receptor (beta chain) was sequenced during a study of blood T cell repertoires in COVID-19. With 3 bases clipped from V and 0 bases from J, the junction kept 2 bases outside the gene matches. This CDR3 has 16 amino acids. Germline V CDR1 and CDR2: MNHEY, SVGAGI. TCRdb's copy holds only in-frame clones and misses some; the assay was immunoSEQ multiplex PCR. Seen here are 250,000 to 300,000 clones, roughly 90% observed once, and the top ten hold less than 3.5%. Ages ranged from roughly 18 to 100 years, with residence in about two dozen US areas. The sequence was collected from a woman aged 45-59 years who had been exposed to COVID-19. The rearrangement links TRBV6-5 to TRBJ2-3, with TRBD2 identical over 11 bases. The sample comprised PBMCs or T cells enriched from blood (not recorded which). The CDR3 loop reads CASSYLAGGSTDTQYF. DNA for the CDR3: TGTGCCAGCAGTTATCTAGCGGGGGGTAGCACAGATACGCAGTATTTT.